This record looks at one TCR beta chain sequence and its context. This entry belongs to a study of technical replicates of blood from several donors. Profiled with immunoSEQ multiplex PCR; TCRdb holds only in-frame clones, not every one. The data hold approximately 94,000 clones, with about 96% observed a single time. Germline CDR1 LNHNV, CDR2 YYDKDF (reference sequence). CDR3 size: 17 residues. Trimming removed 0 bases from V and 2 bases from J; junction bases left unmatched: 8. What was sequenced was T cells isolated from PBMCs. J is TRBJ2-7 and V is TRBV15, with 9 bases that match TRBD2. The sequence was collected from a human donor in good health. The CDR3 nucleotides are TGTGCCACCAGCAGAGATTTTGGCAGCGGGAGGACCTACGAGCAGTACTTC. Protein sequence: CATSRDFGSGRTYEQYF.